The sequence of this T cell receptor beta chain was determined in a study of T-cell reconstitution after alpha-beta-depleted transplantation in children. Germline V lookup: CDR1 DFQATT, CDR2 SNEGSKA (reference sequence). V shed 3 bases, J shed 4 bases, and the junction held 5 bases outside the gene matches. The CDR3 runs to 13 residues. This clonotype was counted at least ten times. During its preparation, the TCRbeta library received unique molecular identifiers. From the PCR reads, TCRdb called clonotypes with MiXCR, one entry per CDR3 protein. The sample shows roughly 220,000 distinct CDR3 sequences, approximately 9.8% of them seen only once.

The rearrangement links TRBV20-1 to TRBJ1-2; 7 bases agree with TRBD1. The sample here was PBMCs from the stem cell graft donor, taken from the stem cell graft. The receptor was derived from a human donor who donated a stem cell graft to a child with SCID. The CDR3 DNA sequence: TGCAGTGCTAGGGCGGCAGGGGGCTATGGCTACACCTTC. Its translation is CSARAAGGYGYTF.